These 14 T cell receptor beta chains came from one sample sequenced in a study of cytomegalovirus exposure and HLA in healthy donors. This PCR relied on a set of 60 Vbeta primers and 13 Jbeta primers. TCRdb's table, derived via immunoSEQ multiplex PCR, lists solely in-frame clones and lacks some. This table holds 100,000 to 140,000 clones, approximately 80% found once. The sample was PBMCs. The receptor set was obtained from a male donor in good health and CMV-seronegative.

This clone was counted once. V is TRBV6-5 and J is TRBJ1-5; a weak D match, TRBD1 (6 bases). V lost 8 bases to trimming and J lost 2 bases, with 10 bases between them. This CDR3 contains 13 residues. CDR1 and CDR2 (germline): MNHEY, SVGAGI. The CDR3 DNA follows: TGTGCCAGCCAACAGGGCGGCAATCAGCCCCAGCATTTT. Translation: CASQQGGNQPQHF.

The chain couples TRBV2 to TRBJ2-7; a possible D gene is TRBD1 (5 bases). This CDR3 contains 15 residues. Germline V gene data show CDR1 as SNHLY and CDR2 as FYNNEI. Trimming shortened V by 5 bases and J by 1 base, and 15 bases separated the two germline ends. As DNA, the CDR3 is TGTGCCAGCAGTCGAGACAGTCCCCAATCCTACGAGCAGTACTTC. This translates into CASSRDSPQSYEQYF. Supplemented by reference TRBV2 and TRBJ2-7, the full variable domain reads EPEVTQTPSHQVTQMGQEVILRCVPISNHLYFYWYRQILGQKVEFLVSFYNNEISEKSEIFDDQFSVERPDGSNFTLKIRSTKLEDSAMYFCASSRDSPQSYEQYFGPGTRLTVT.

The chain joins TRBV29-1 to TRBJ2-7, with 8 bases that match TRBD1. V lost 3 bases and J lost 6; bases outside the gene matches: 10. CDR3 length: 14 amino acids. Germline V gene sequence: CDR1 SQVTM, CDR2 ANQGSEA. CDR3 residues: CSVETGARIGEQYF. CDR3 sequence (DNA): TGCAGCGTTGAGACAGGGGCTAGGATCGGCGAGCAGTACTTC.

The chain carries TRBV9 and TRBJ1-2; no firm D call. CDR3 size: 16 residues. Germline V CDR1 and CDR2: SGDLS, YYNGEE. Trimming pared 4 bases from V and 8 bases from J, leaving 24 bases between. The CDR3 DNA follows: TGTGCCAGCAGCCCCTCGGACCGTCTCCAAACGGGAGGCTACACCTTC. Translated: CASSPSDRLQTGGYTF.

The chain couples TRBV7-2 to TRBJ1-5, with D maybe TRBD1 (5 bases). The ends were cut back, 5 bases at V and 3 bases at J, with 11 bases in the middle. CDR3 size: 14 residues. Germline CDR1 is SGHTA and CDR2 is FQGNSA. CDR3 loop: CASSTRQNNQPQHF. The CDR3 DNA reads TGTGCCAGCAGCACACGACAGAACAATCAGCCCCAGCATTTT. Complete variable domain (other parts from reference TRBV7-2 and TRBJ1-5): GAGVSQSPSNKVTEKGKDVELRCDPISGHTALYWYRQSLGQGLEFLIYFQGNSAPDKSGLPSDRFSAERTGGSVSTLTIQRTQQEDSAVYLCASSTRQNNQPQHFGDGTRLSIL.

The chain links TRBV7-2 to TRBJ2-2; TRBD2 agrees at 7 bases. The germline V gene encodes CDR1 SGHTA and CDR2 FQGNSA. V was clipped by 5 bases and J by 4 bases; unmatched bases: 7. CDR3 length: 15 amino acids. The chain's CDR3 is CASSLSAGATGELFF. The CDR3 DNA follows: TGTGCCAGCAGCCTCTCGGCGGGAGCCACCGGGGAGCTGTTTTTT. The complete variable domain, with remaining parts taken from reference TRBV7-2 and TRBJ2-2, reads GAGVSQSPSNKVTEKGKDVELRCDPISGHTALYWYRQSLGQGLEFLIYFQGNSAPDKSGLPSDRFSAERTGGSVSTLTIQRTQQEDSAVYLCASSLSAGATGELFFGEGSRLTVL.

This clone showed up just a few times. The rearrangement uses TRBV2 and TRBJ2-5; TRBD1 matches at 10 bases. Unmatched junction bases numbered 6, after V lost 6 bases and J lost 2 bases. Germline CDR1 and CDR2: SNHLY and FYNNEI. This CDR3 spans 15 amino acids. CDR3 loop: CASSRDRGDQETQYF. The CDR3 DNA is TGTGCCAGCAGCCGGGACAGGGGCGATCAAGAGACCCAGTACTTC.

This chain links TRBV5-1 with TRBJ2-1, with 10 nucleotides matching TRBD2. The trim removed 4 bases at V and 4 bases at J, leaving 8 bases unmatched. Germline CDR1 reads SGHRS; CDR2 reads YFSETQ. The CDR3 totals 16 residues. CDR3 sequence (DNA): TGCGCCAGCAGCCTACCCGGGACTAGCGAGTACAATGAGCAGTTCTTC. This translates into CASSLPGTSEYNEQFF.

This chain connects TRBV5-1 to TRBJ2-1; 11 bases are a match to TRBD2. Germline CDR1 is SGHRS and CDR2 is YFSETQ. Losses at the gene ends were 4 bases for V and 9 bases for J; bases not matched to a gene: 9. This CDR3 spans 15 amino acids. The CDR3 DNA reads TGCGCCAGCAGCGTGACTAGCGGGACCTCGCGTGAGCAGTTCTTC. Encoded protein: CASSVTSGTSREQFF.

The V and J genes are TRBV27 and TRBJ2-2; the match to TRBD2 covers 10 bases. In germline, CDR1 is MNHEY, CDR2 SMNVEV (reference sequence). Trimming took 5 bases from V and 7 from J; bases not matched to a gene: 7. The CDR3 length is 15 residues. For the CDR3, the DNA is TGTGCCAGCAGTCCCTATACTAGCGGGGACGGGGAGCTGTTTTTT. Amino acids: CASSPYTSGDGELFF.

V gene TRBV28 combines with J gene TRBJ2-5; possibly TRBD1 for D (5 bases). Germline assignment: CDR1 MDHEN and CDR2 SYDVKM. CDR3 size: 15 residues. Trimming pared 2 bases from V and 11 bases from J, leaving 21 bases between. CDR3 amino acids: CASSLGQGLRFRQYF. The CDR3 DNA reads TGTGCCAGCAGTTTAGGTCAGGGTCTACGATTCCGGCAGTACTTC. Together with reference TRBV28 and TRBJ2-5, the CDR3 gives the full variable domain: DVKVTQSSRYLVKRTGEKVFLECVQDMDHENMFWYRQDPGLGLRLIYFSYDVKMKEKGDIPEGYSVSREKKERFSLILESASTNQTSMYLCASSLGQGLRFRQYFGPGTRLLVL.

The table lists this clone with a few counts. The chain uses TRBV5-8 and TRBJ1-1, with D possibly matching TRBD1 (5 bases). Trimming pared 2 bases from V and 7 bases from J, leaving 12 bases between. Looked up from germline, CDR1 is SGHTS and CDR2 is YDEGEE. The CDR3 length is 13 residues. This chain's CDR3 is CASSLRGLGEAFF. The CDR3 region has the DNA TGTGCCAGCAGCTTACGGGGGTTGGGTGAAGCTTTCTTT. Supplemented by reference TRBV5-8 and TRBJ1-1, the full variable domain reads EAGVTQSPTHLIKTRGQQATLRCSPISGHTSVYWYQQALGLGLQFLLWYDEGEERNRGNFPPRFSGRQFPNYSSELNVNALELEDSALYLCASSLRGLGEAFFGQGTRLTVV.

The chain uses TRBV18 and TRBJ2-5; D remains unclear. This CDR3 has 14 residues. The V end was cut by 4 bases, the J end by 1 base, with 10 bases between. Germline V gene data show CDR1 as KGHSH and CDR2 as LQKENI. The CDR3 region is CASSRSSSQETQYF. The CDR3 DNA reads TGTGCCAGCTCACGGTCCTCCAGCCAAGAGACCCAGTACTTC.

Note on this clone: Other nucleotide sequences from this sample produce the same CDR3. The chain couples TRBV9 to TRBJ2-7; 9 bases line up with TRBD2. CDR3 length equals 15 residues. Germline values: CDR1 SGDLS, CDR2 YYNGEE. Unmatched junction bases numbered 2, after V lost 0 bases and J lost 1 base. CDR3 coding DNA: TGTGCCAGCAGCGTAGGGCTAGCGGGATCCTACGAGCAGTACTTC. Protein product: CASSVGLAGSYEQYF.